Each of the 7 T cell receptor beta chains below was sequenced from the same sample in a study of cytomegalovirus exposure and HLA in healthy donors. PCR employed 60 Vbeta and 13 Jbeta primers. Clones were sequenced by immunoSEQ multiplex PCR, and TCRdb holds only the in-frame ones, with some missing. The sample yields about 77,000 clones, 78% seen once. Source material: PBMCs. The receptors were gathered from a middle-aged man in good health and CMV-seronegative.

This clone was counted between two and nine times. CDR3 residues: CASSLTSAYEQYF. CDR3 nucleotide sequence: TGTGCCAGCAGTTTGACTAGCGCCTACGAGCAGTACTTC. V usage is TRBV27 and J usage is TRBJ2-7, with 8 nucleotides matching TRBD2. Germline CDR1 and CDR2: MNHEY and SMNVEV (reference sequence). The CDR3 totals 13 residues. The J segment lost 2 bases and the V segment lost 3 bases, leaving 0 bases of the junction unmatched.

The chain carries TRBV2 and TRBJ2-5, with 10 bases lining up with TRBD2. Looked up from germline, CDR1 is SNHLY and CDR2 is FYNNEI. The CDR3 extends over 13 amino acids. V shed 5 bases, J shed 3 bases, and the junction held 0 bases outside the gene matches. The CDR3 region is CASSSGREETQYF. The CDR3 bases are TGTGCCAGCAGTAGCGGGAGGGAAGAGACCCAGTACTTC.

J is TRBJ1-5 and V is TRBV28; 7 nucleotides align to TRBD1. The CDR3 spans 13 residues. Germline assignment: CDR1 MDHEN and CDR2 SYDVKM. V lost 10 bases and J lost 3; bases outside the gene matches: 6. CDR3 bases: TGTGCCATCAAACAGGGGAACAATCAGCCCCAGCATTTT. This codes for CAIKQGNNQPQHF.

The CDR3 loop reads CASSPPGTAPEKLFF. Written as DNA, the CDR3 is TGTGCCAGCAGTCCCCCCGGGACAGCGCCTGAAAAACTGTTTTTT. The chain is built from TRBV28 and TRBJ1-4, with TRBD1 matching over 7 bases. The V gene's germline CDR1 is MDHEN and CDR2 SYDVKM. The CDR3 is made up of 15 amino acids. V was pared by 5 bases and J by 7 bases, with 10 bases of the junction left unmatched.

The DNA of the CDR3 is TGCGCCAGCAGCCAAGAGGGGGGAGGTTCCTACAATGAGCAGTTCTTC. It translates to CASSQEGGGSYNEQFF. The rearrangement joins TRBV4-3 to TRBJ2-1; a weak D match, TRBD2 (6 bases). V was clipped by 0 bases and J by 1 base, with 10 bases between them. CDR3 length: 16 amino acids. From germline, CDR1 is LGHNA and CDR2 YSLEER.

This clone showed up just a few times. The J gene is TRBJ1-3, the V gene TRBV4-3; 10 nucleotides match TRBD1. CDR1 is LGHNA, CDR2 YSLEER, per germline. The CDR3 is made up of 18 amino acids. The V gene end was trimmed by 10 bases and the J gene end by 0 bases; junction bases not matched to a gene: 15. This chain's CDR3 is CAISLGQGNPCSGNTIYF. CDR3 DNA sequence: TGCGCCATCTCTTTGGGACAGGGGAACCCATGCTCTGGAAACACCATATATTTT.

This rearrangement joins TRBV29-1 to TRBJ2-1, with a possible D match to TRBD1 (6 bases). CDR3 length: 16 residues. V was cut by 6 bases and J by 2 bases, with 20 bases left in between. Per germline, CDR1 SQVTM and CDR2 ANQGSEA. The DNA for the CDR3 is TGCAGCGTCAAGCCAGCACAGGGCCTGACCTACAATGAGCAGTTCTTC. Protein sequence: CSVKPAQGLTYNEQFF.